These 18 T cell receptor beta chains came from one sample sequenced in a study of blood T cell repertoires in COVID-19. The data were produced by immunoSEQ multiplex PCR, yet TCRdb's version contains in-frame clones alone and is incomplete. Of around 300,000 clones in the sample, around 92% were seen once. Sequencing used PBMCs or T cells enriched from blood (not recorded which). The receptors here all came from a woman in her fifties or sixties who had recovered from COVID-19.

Concerning this clone: One end of the junction fails to match germline, which may point to a read error. The V and J genes are TRBV7-7 and TRBJ2-3; a possible D gene is TRBD1 (5 bases). CDR1 SSHAT and CDR2 FNYEAQ come from the germline V gene (reference sequence). The CDR3 totals 17 residues. The DNA for the CDR3 is TGTGCTAGCAGCCAAAGCCCAAGCAGGGAAAAGCCAGATACGCAGTATTTT. This translates into CASSQSPSREKPDTQYF.

The J gene is TRBJ1-5, the V gene TRBV6-6; no clear D gene. The CDR3 loop spans 13 amino acids. Trimming stripped 4 bases from V and 7 bases from J, with 11 bases between. CDR1 is MNHNY and CDR2 is SVGAGI in the germline V gene (reference sequence). The CDR3 loop is CASSLGEDQPQHF. The CDR3 nucleotides read TGTGCCAGCAGTTTGGGAGAGGACCAGCCCCAGCATTTT.

This chain links TRBV28 with TRBJ1-6; D ambiguous. V shed 3 bases and J shed 6 bases, with 12 bases lying between them. CDR1 MDHEN and CDR2 SYDVKM come from the germline V gene. The CDR3 extends over 15 amino acids. The CDR3 DNA reads as TGTGCCAGCAGTTTTATACGCAGCGGTAATTCACCCCTCCACTTT. This sequence encodes CASSFIRSGNSPLHF. Full variable domain (outside the CDR3, taken from reference TRBV28 and TRBJ1-6): DVKVTQSSRYLVKRTGEKVFLECVQDMDHENMFWYRQDPGLGLRLIYFSYDVKMKEKGDIPEGYSVSREKKERFSLILESASTNQTSMYLCASSFIRSGNSPLHFGNGTRLTVT.

The genes are TRBV6-1 and TRBJ1-2, with D perhaps matching TRBD1 (5 bases). Germline V gives CDR1 MNHNS, CDR2 SASEGT. Trimming left V 1 base short and J 6 bases short, with 15 bases between. CDR3 length: 15 amino acids. The CDR3 DNA follows: TGTGCCAGCAGTGAAGAGGCGGGACCTGAAAATGGCTACACCTTC. This translates into CASSEEAGPENGYTF.

The chain couples TRBV2 to TRBJ2-7, with 9 bases lining up with TRBD2. This CDR3 is 13 amino acids long. From germline, CDR1 is SNHLY and CDR2 FYNNEI. V gave up 11 bases and J gave up 2 bases; unmatched junction bases: 7. As DNA, the CDR3 is TGTGCCCGCCGCTCTAGCGGGACCTACGAGCAGTACTTC. Translating it yields CARRSSGTYEQYF. Drawing the rest from reference TRBV2 and TRBJ2-7, the complete variable domain is EPEVTQTPSHQVTQMGQEVILRCVPISNHLYFYWYRQILGQKVEFLVSFYNNEISEKSEIFDDQFSVERPDGSNFTLKIRSTKLEDSAMYFCARRSSGTYEQYFGPGTRLTVT.

The rearrangement uses TRBV27 and TRBJ2-2; 11 bases line up with TRBD2. Germline V lookup: CDR1 MNHEY, CDR2 SMNVEV (reference sequence). The CDR3 contains 16 residues. Trimming took 0 bases from V and 5 from J; bases not matched to a gene: 2. The CDR3 reads CASSLSTSGVTGELFF. For the CDR3, the DNA is TGTGCCAGCAGTTTATCGACTAGCGGGGTTACCGGGGAGCTGTTTTTT.

The chain couples TRBV7-3 to TRBJ1-1, with 8 bases matching TRBD1. Germline CDR1 reads SGHTA; CDR2 reads FQGTGA. This CDR3 has 15 amino acids. The J segment lost 6 bases and the V segment lost 5 bases, leaving 11 bases of the junction unmatched. CDR3 amino acids: CASSQGATIRAEAFF. The CDR3 nucleotides read TGTGCCAGCAGCCAGGGGGCGACTATACGCGCTGAAGCTTTCTTT.

This chain connects TRBV11-3 to TRBJ1-1, with D perhaps matching TRBD1 (6 bases). Germline loops: CDR1 SGHNT, CDR2 YENEEA. The CDR3 has 14 residues. Trimming removed 6 bases from V and 1 base from J, with 12 bases in between. In DNA form, the CDR3 reads TGTGCCAGCAGGGGGGCGCCCCGGAACACTGAAGCTTTCTTT. This codes for CASRGAPRNTEAFF.

The chain combines TRBV2 with TRBJ2-5, with 10 bases that match TRBD1. Germline values: CDR1 SNHLY, CDR2 FYNNEI. CDR3 length equals 15 residues. J lost 2 bases, V lost 6 bases, and 6 bases had no gene match. For the CDR3, the DNA is TGTGCCAGCAGGGGGACAGGGGAGCGGCAAGAGACCCAGTACTTC. Translated, it gives CASRGTGERQETQYF.

This clone has a handful of counts. This chain joins TRBV7-9 and TRBJ1-1; 9 bases align to TRBD1. This CDR3 is built from 16 residues. The germline V gene encodes CDR1 SEHNR and CDR2 FQNEAQ (reference sequence). V trimming: 3 bases; J trimming: 4 bases; junction bases outside the gene matches: 9. Here the CDR3 DNA reads TGTGCCAGCAGCTTGGATACGGGACAGGGTCGCACTGAAGCTTTCTTT. Protein sequence: CASSLDTGQGRTEAFF.

This chain joins TRBV5-1 and TRBJ2-3, with TRBD2 identical over 7 bases. V shed 3 bases and J 4 bases; nucleotides not matched to a gene: 5. Germline V lookup: CDR1 SGHRS, CDR2 YFSETQ. CDR3 length equals 14 residues. CDR3 protein: CASSSGLVPDTQYF. CDR3 sequence (DNA): TGCGCCAGCAGCTCCGGACTAGTGCCAGATACGCAGTATTTT. The entire variable domain, with the rest obtained from reference TRBV5-1 and TRBJ2-3, is as follows: KAGVTQTPRYLIKTRGQQVTLSCSPISGHRSVSWYQQTPGQGLQFLFEYFSETQRNKGNFPGRFSGRQFSNSRSEMNVSTLELGDSALYLCASSSGLVPDTQYFGPGTRLTVL.

The J gene is TRBJ2-2, the V gene TRBV9; D is undetermined. This CDR3 has 14 residues. Per germline, CDR1 SGDLS and CDR2 YYNGEE. V was cut by 1 base and J by 3 bases, with 7 bases left in between. CDR3 region: CASSVSTDTGELFF. The CDR3 region has the DNA TGTGCCAGCAGCGTAAGTACAGACACCGGGGAGCTGTTTTTT.

The chain carries TRBV3-1 (or the pseudogene TRBV3-2) and TRBJ2-2; the D gene is possibly TRBD2 (6 bases). The CDR3 totals 14 residues. Trimming left V 1 base short and J 5 bases short, with 8 bases between. From germline, CDR1 is LGHDT and CDR2 YNNKEL (reference sequence). CDR3 residues: CASSQAGATGELFF. In nucleotides, the CDR3 is TGTGCCAGCAGCCAAGCGGGAGCTACCGGGGAGCTGTTTTTT.

This chain uses TRBV5-1 with TRBJ2-7; 7 bases agree with TRBD1. This CDR3 has 15 amino acids. Per the germline V gene, CDR1 is SGHRS and CDR2 is YFSETQ. V shed 6 bases, J shed 4 bases, and the junction held 13 bases outside the gene matches. The CDR3 reads CASTKTGPSLYEQYF. The CDR3, as DNA: TGCGCCAGCACCAAGACAGGGCCCTCACTTTACGAGCAGTACTTC.

V usage is TRBV10-1 and J usage is TRBJ2-3, with D perhaps matching TRBD1 (7 bases). Germline V gene lookup returns CDR1 WNHNN and CDR2 SYGVQD (reference sequence). The V gene lost 4 bases and the J gene lost 5 bases, with 13 bases spanning the gap. The CDR3 runs to 14 residues. DNA for the CDR3: TGCGCCAGCAGTGGGAGACAGGGAGGAGATACGCAGTATTTT. This sequence encodes CASSGRQGGDTQYF.

V is TRBV30 and J is TRBJ1-3, with a possible D match to TRBD1 (6 bases). This CDR3 is 14 amino acids long. The germline CDR1 and CDR2 sequences are GTSNPN and SVGIG (reference sequence). CDR3 bases: TGTGGGGGAAGCGGGGGGCTAATTGGAAACACCATATATTTT. Its translation is CGGSGGLIGNTIYF.

The CDR3 here is CASSWDRANSPLHF. The DNA of the CDR3 is TGTGCCAGCAGCTGGGACAGGGCTAATTCACCCCTCCACTTT. The J gene is TRBJ1-6, the V gene TRBV5-6; 9 positions match TRBD1. This CDR3 spans 14 amino acids. V shed 3 bases, J shed 6 bases, and the junction held 1 base outside the gene matches. Germline assignment: CDR1 SGHDT and CDR2 YYEEEE.

This chain links TRBV30 with TRBJ1-6; 7 bases are a match to TRBD1. V lost 5 bases to trimming and J lost 10 bases; unmatched junction nucleotides: 8. The CDR3 spans 13 residues. Per germline, CDR1 GTSNPN and CDR2 SVGIG (reference sequence). This CDR3 reads CAWGRQGWSPLHF. The CDR3, as DNA: TGTGCCTGGGGACGACAGGGCTGGTCACCCCTCCACTTT.